Below, 6 T cell receptor beta chains from the same sample are listed, as sequenced in a study of T cells after yellow fever vaccination. TCRdb independently ran MiXCR on the 5' RACE reads; one entry per CDR3 protein. The data contain a few hundred thousand distinct CDR3 sequences, around 10% of them seen just once; the ten biggest clones take up approximately 3.5%. Sequences were derived from CD4+ T cells sorted from PBMCs, sampled 5 days after the yellow fever booster vaccination. The receptors shown here come from a man between 18 and 29 years old who received the YFV17D yellow fever vaccine.

This clonotype was detected a few times. This sequence joins TRBV4-3 and TRBJ1-2; possibly TRBD1 for D (5 bases). The V end was cut by 0 bases, the J end by 3 bases, with 14 bases between. This CDR3 region has 16 residues. Germline V gene lookup returns CDR1 LGHNA and CDR2 YSLEER. This CDR3 reads CASSQDLWGVDYGYTF. CDR3 coding DNA: TGCGCCAGCAGCCAAGATTTGTGGGGGGTCGACTATGGCTACACCTTC.

This clonotype appeared a few times. The J gene is TRBJ1-4, the V gene TRBV6-5; no clear D. Germline values: CDR1 MNHEY, CDR2 SVGAGI. Trimming took 5 bases from V and 8 from J, leaving 12 bases between them. The CDR3 runs 13 residues. The CDR3 sequence: CASSNRLGEKLFF. The CDR3 DNA reads as TGTGCCAGCAGTAACAGATTGGGCGAAAAACTGTTTTTT.

The rearrangement links TRBV7-2 to TRBJ2-5, with D perhaps matching TRBD1 (5 bases). Between the trimmed V and J ends, which lost 0 bases and 7 bases, there was a span of 9 bases. The CDR3 has 13 amino acids. Germline assignment: CDR1 SGHTA and CDR2 FQGNSA. The CDR3 is CASSLAGPGTQYF. The DNA for the CDR3 is TGTGCCAGCAGCTTAGCGGGGCCGGGGACCCAGTACTTC.

This clonotype has a count of ten or more. V gene TRBV5-1 combines with J gene TRBJ1-1, with D hard to call. This CDR3 spans 13 amino acids. The V gene lost 0 bases and the J gene lost 6 bases, with 9 bases spanning the gap. The germline V gene encodes CDR1 SGHRS and CDR2 YFSETQ. The CDR3 loop is CASSLVSVAEAFF. Here the CDR3 DNA reads TGCGCCAGCAGCTTGGTTAGCGTGGCTGAAGCTTTCTTT.

The table lists this clonotype with a few counts. V usage is TRBV29-1 and J usage is TRBJ2-3; D could derive from TRBD1 or TRBD2 (5 bases each). Germline V gene sequence: CDR1 SQVTM, CDR2 ANQGSEA. The length of the CDR3 is 13 residues. Trimming left V 5 bases short and J 3 bases short, with 12 bases between. This chain's CDR3 is CSVTGTDTDTQYF. In nucleotides, the CDR3 is TGCAGCGTTACCGGGACGGATACAGATACGCAGTATTTT.

The chain links TRBV28 to TRBJ1-1, with D possibly being TRBD1 (6 bases). CDR1 and CDR2 (germline): MDHEN, SYDVKM. CDR3 length: 12 amino acids. Trimming removed 5 bases at V and 9 bases at J, with 13 bases between. This chain's CDR3 is CASSPSDRKAFF. The CDR3 nucleotides read TGTGCCAGCAGTCCGTCGGACAGAAAAGCTTTCTTT. The full variable domain, its missing parts supplied by reference TRBV28 and TRBJ1-1, is DVKVTQSSRYLVKRTGEKVFLECVQDMDHENMFWYRQDPGLGLRLIYFSYDVKMKEKGDIPEGYSVSREKKERFSLILESASTNQTSMYLCASSPSDRKAFFGQGTRLTVV.